The TCR beta chain under discussion was sequenced for a study of blood T cells in healthy people across ages. Study-wide results and limits: The donors' CMV status was not determined, possibly confounding changes in expanded clonotypes.

V dropped 5 bases and J dropped 7 bases, with 18 bases sitting between them. Germline CDR1 and CDR2: SGHTA and FQGNSA. This CDR3 is built from 15 residues. Remarks on this clonotype: Its antigen is not known.

With a J-beta primer mix and a sample-barcoded 5' primer, a second PCR ran about 7 to 12 cycles. TCRdb called the 5' RACE reads again in MiXCR, with one record for every CDR3 protein. The sample has about 1,500,000 distinct CDR3 sequences, approximately 30% seen once. The receptor was isolated from a woman in her twenties or thirties in good health. The sample was blood. The chain joins TRBV7-2 to TRBJ2-1; D not certain. This CDR3 is CASSDSGRNRNEQFF. The CDR3 nucleotides read TGTGCCAGCAGCGATTCTGGGCGCAACCGGAATGAGCAGTTCTTC.